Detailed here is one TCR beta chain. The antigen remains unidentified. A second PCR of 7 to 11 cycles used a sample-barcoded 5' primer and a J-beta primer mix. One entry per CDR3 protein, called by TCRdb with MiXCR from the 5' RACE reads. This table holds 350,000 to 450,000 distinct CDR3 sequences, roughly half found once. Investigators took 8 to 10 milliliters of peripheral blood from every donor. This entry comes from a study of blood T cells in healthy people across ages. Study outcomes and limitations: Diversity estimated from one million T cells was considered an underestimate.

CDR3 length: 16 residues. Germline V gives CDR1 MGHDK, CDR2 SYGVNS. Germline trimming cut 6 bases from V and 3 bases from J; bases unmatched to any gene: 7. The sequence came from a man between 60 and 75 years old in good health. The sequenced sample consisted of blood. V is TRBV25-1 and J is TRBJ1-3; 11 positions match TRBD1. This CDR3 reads CASSGRTGGHGNTIYF. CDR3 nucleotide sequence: TGTGCCAGCAGCGGACGGACAGGGGGCCATGGAAACACCATATATTTT.